This T cell receptor beta chain was sequenced in a study of OX40 agonist ivuxolimab in advanced cancers. Study summary: Subjects had a mean age of about 60 years, with a range of roughly 20 to 79; more than 70% were male. Of the patients, three showed partial responses, one with hepatocellular carcinoma and two with cutaneous melanoma. Study-level results: On average, CD8+ T cells had more expanded clones than CD4+. Both CD4+ and CD8+ T cell populations in blood had undergone clonal expansion by week 6 at 0.1 to 3.0 mg/kg.

A note on this clone: Its antigen remains unknown.

V was clipped by 1 base and J by 1 base; unmatched bases: 11. CDR1 and CDR2 from the germline V gene are LGHNA and YSLEER. This CDR3 comprises 19 residues. Assay used: immunoSEQ multiplex PCR; TCRdb lists only in-frame clones, some missing. The sample has tens of thousands of clones, under 90% seen once; the top ten hold 2% to 2.5%. The chain combines TRBV4-3 with TRBJ2-5, with 11 positions matching TRBD2. Specimen: CD4+ or CD8+ T cells sorted from blood, collected in a trial of the OX40 agonist ivuxolimab. The clonotype was recovered from an adult with an advanced solid tumor such as melanoma, head and neck, liver or kidney cancer. The CDR3 is CASSQGLRTGLAAQETQYF. The CDR3 DNA is TGCGCCAGCAGCCAAGGACTGAGGACGGGACTAGCGGCCCAAGAGACCCAGTACTTC.